The clone carrying this T cell receptor beta chain was recorded many times. These data belong to a study of T-cell reconstitution after alpha-beta-depleted transplantation in children. Germline-derived CDR1 and CDR2 are DFQATT and SNEGSKA (reference sequence). V gave up 0 bases and J gave up 4 bases, with 10 bases separating them. This CDR3 has 14 residues. As it was prepared, the TCRbeta library received unique molecular identifiers. In TCRdb, the PCR reads were re-called with MiXCR into one record per CDR3 protein. Counted here are 600,000 to 700,000 distinct CDR3 sequences, roughly 17% occurring once; the ten biggest clones make up 0.8% to 1.1%.

The sequenced sample was PBMCs from the stem cell graft donor, obtained from the stem cell graft. The receptor was isolated from a human donor who donated a stem cell graft to a child with acute myeloid leukemia. The chain couples TRBV20-1 to TRBJ1-5; D not certain. The CDR3 DNA follows: TGCAGTGCTAGAGATTTGGGTAAGAATCAGCCCCAGCATTTT. Its protein product is CSARDLGKNQPQHF.